Listed here are 16 T cell receptor beta chains from one sample, sequenced in a study of cytomegalovirus exposure and HLA in healthy donors. PCR used 60 Vbeta primers and 13 Jbeta primers. Assay: immunoSEQ multiplex PCR; the TCRdb copy retains only in-frame clones and omits some. This sample has 150,000 to 180,000 clones, with more than 60% found just once. Material for sequencing was PBMCs. The receptors stem from a woman between 40 and 55 years old in good health and CMV-seronegative.

The V call is TRBV5-6, the J call TRBJ2-2; 7 nucleotides match TRBD1. The germline gives CDR1 SGHDT, CDR2 YYEEEE. The CDR3 totals 16 residues. The trim removed 4 bases at V and 0 bases at J, leaving 6 bases unmatched. The CDR3 DNA sequence: TGTGCCAGCAGCACACAGGGGTTATCGAACACCGGGGAGCTGTTTTTT. Translated, it gives CASSTQGLSNTGELFF.

V is TRBV28 and J is TRBJ1-4; D gene uncertain. Germline CDR1 and CDR2: MDHEN and SYDVKM. Trimming took 2 bases from V and 8 from J, leaving 12 bases between them. The CDR3 covers 14 residues. CDR3 nucleotide sequence: TGTGCCAGCAGTTTAAGCTCAGGCAGGGAAAAACTGTTTTTT. It yields the protein CASSLSSGREKLFF.

This clone was found a few times. The gene calls are TRBV5-5 and TRBJ2-1; TRBD1 might be the D (6 bases). CDR1 SGHKS and CDR2 YYEKEE come from the germline V gene (reference sequence). This CDR3 has 13 residues. V was trimmed by 4 bases and J by 8 bases, leaving 13 bases between them. CDR3 in DNA: TGTGCCAGCAGCAACAGGGAATTGGATGAGCAGTTCTTC. Translation gives CASSNRELDEQFF.

This chain connects TRBV19 to TRBJ1-5, with 7 bases lining up with TRBD1. Germline CDR1 reads LNHDA; CDR2 reads SQIVND (reference sequence). V gave up 7 bases and J gave up 4 bases; unmatched junction bases: 7. The CDR3 runs 14 residues. CDR3 amino acids: CASNSLTGNQPQHF. The CDR3 bases are TGTGCCAGTAATTCCTTGACAGGGAATCAGCCCCAGCATTTT.

CDR3 loop: CASSPFDRATYEQYF. CDR3 in DNA: TGTGCCAGTAGTCCTTTCGACAGAGCGACCTACGAGCAGTACTTC. The gene calls are TRBV19 and TRBJ2-7, with D tentatively TRBD1 (5 bases). The germline gives CDR1 LNHDA, CDR2 SQIVND (reference sequence). The V end was cut by 5 bases, the J end by 2 bases, with 16 bases between. This CDR3 contains 15 residues.

The chain has TRBV6-6 and TRBJ1-3; weak D call: TRBD1 (6 bases). Germline V gene data show CDR1 as MNHNY and CDR2 as SVGAGI (reference sequence). Trimming shortened V by 5 bases and J by 4 bases, and 12 bases separated the two germline ends. The CDR3 consists of 14 residues. The CDR3, as DNA: TGTGCCAGCAGTACCAACAGGGCAGGAAACACCATATATTTT. It encodes CASSTNRAGNTIYF.

J is TRBJ2-5 and V is TRBV5-6; D is possibly TRBD1 (5 bases). The CDR3 covers 18 residues. Looked up from germline, CDR1 is SGHDT and CDR2 is YYEEEE. Trimming removed 0 bases at V and 0 bases at J, with 18 bases between. This CDR3 reads CASSLVRQGVQYQETQYF. The CDR3 DNA reads TGTGCCAGCAGCTTGGTTCGTCAGGGCGTCCAGTACCAAGAGACCCAGTACTTC.

The chain couples TRBV27 to TRBJ1-2; TRBD1 matches at 7 bases. V lost 9 bases to trimming and J lost 2 bases; unmatched junction nucleotides: 9. Germline assignment: CDR1 MNHEY and CDR2 SMNVEV (reference sequence). This CDR3 spans 14 amino acids. CDR3 sequence reads: CASRRQGENYGYTF. CDR3 coding DNA: TGTGCCAGTCGAAGGCAGGGGGAGAACTATGGCTACACCTTC.

J is TRBJ2-5 and V is TRBV7-9; 16 bases line up with TRBD2. The CDR3 is made up of 18 amino acids. Per germline, CDR1 SEHNR and CDR2 FQNEAQ (reference sequence). The junction had 13 bases not matched to a gene; V was cut back by 5 bases and J by 7 bases. This CDR3 reads CASSPPGLAGGSGWTQYF. CDR3 coding DNA: TGTGCCAGCAGCCCTCCGGGACTAGCGGGGGGGAGTGGTTGGACCCAGTACTTC.

The V gene is TRBV6-5, the J gene TRBJ1-2, with D maybe TRBD1 (6 bases). Trimming removed 6 bases from V and 7 bases from J, with 21 bases in between. The CDR3 loop spans 15 amino acids. CDR1 is MNHEY and CDR2 is SVGAGI in the germline V gene. CDR3 nucleotide sequence: TGTGCCAGCAGGTCCAACAGGGCCCAAGGGAGTGGCTACACCTTC. Encoded protein: CASRSNRAQGSGYTF.

This chain connects TRBV7-9 to TRBJ2-5, with 7 bases fitting TRBD1. With V trimmed by 2 bases and J by 10 bases, 16 bases remained unmatched. Germline V gene data show CDR1 as SEHNR and CDR2 as FQNEAQ (reference sequence). This CDR3 contains 16 residues. CDR3 loop: CASSLRGRPSEVNQYF. The CDR3 DNA sequence: TGTGCCAGCAGCTTAAGGGGGCGACCCTCGGAAGTGAACCAGTACTTC.

The J gene is TRBJ1-5, the V gene TRBV7-8; TRBD1 matches 8 bases. The CDR3 sequence is 16 residues long. CDR1 and CDR2 (germline): SGHVS, FQNEAQ. Germline trimming cut 4 bases from V and 0 bases from J; bases unmatched to any gene: 5. CDR3 bases: TGTGCCAGCAGCTCCATCGACAGGGGTAGCAATCAGCCCCAGCATTTT. Protein: CASSSIDRGSNQPQHF.

The chain uses TRBV27 and TRBJ2-7, with 7 nucleotides matching TRBD2. The CDR3 is 12 residues long. CDR1 is MNHEY, CDR2 SMNVEV, per germline (reference sequence). Trimming removed 9 bases from V and 2 bases from J; junction bases left unmatched: 4. DNA for the CDR3: TGTGCCAGTGGGAGGGGAGCCTACGAGCAGTACTTC. Its translation: CASGRGAYEQYF.

The chain carries TRBV2 and TRBJ2-7, with D maybe TRBD2 (5 bases). V shed 5 bases and J shed 6 bases, with 17 bases lying between them. The germline V gene has CDR1 SNHLY and CDR2 FYNNEI. The CDR3 extends over 14 amino acids. CDR3 in amino acids: CASSRGPRGSEQYF. For the CDR3, the DNA is TGTGCCAGCAGTAGAGGACCTCGGGGTAGCGAGCAGTACTTC.

J is TRBJ2-3 and V is TRBV5-1, with no clear D. Between the trimmed V and J ends, which lost 2 bases and 0 bases, there was a span of 10 bases. CDR1 and CDR2 from the germline V gene are SGHRS and YFSETQ. CDR3 size: 15 residues. CDR3 loop: CASSFRQVSTDTQYF. As DNA, the CDR3 is TGCGCCAGCAGCTTTCGGCAGGTTAGCACAGATACGCAGTATTTT.

This chain uses TRBV5-8 with TRBJ1-3; D not certain. The CDR3 has 15 residues. V lost 4 bases and J lost 0, with 11 bases in between. Germline CDR1 reads SGHTS; CDR2 reads YDEGEE. CDR3 protein: CASSTRAISGNTIYF. The DNA of the CDR3 is TGTGCCAGCAGCACGAGGGCCATCTCTGGAAACACCATATATTTT.